The rows below give T cell receptor beta chains drawn from one sample of a study of EBV T-cell therapy then PD-1 blockade in nasopharyngeal carcinoma. The table came from immunoSEQ multiplex PCR; TCRdb's copy has only in-frame clones and leaves some out. Of about 19,000 clones listed, 84% are singletons. These receptors' targets are unknown. This sample comprised CD8+ T cells from blood, obtained around day 35 from a patient whose treatment included autologous EBV-specific T cells and nivolumab. The receptors were sampled from a man aged 35 to 55 with nasopharyngeal carcinoma. CDR3s include the opening cysteine and the closing phenylalanine or tryptophan. A D gene is named only where the DNA matches it firmly. Not all rows give a size; the values are once, few, many and, for expanded clones, a class.

len	j_gene	v_gene	abundance	d_gene	CDR3aa	CDR3nt
15	TRBJ1-5	TRBV15	.	.	CATSRDGGSGQPQHF	TGTGCCACCAGCAGAGATGGAGGGTCGGGGCAGCCCCAGCATTTT
14	TRBJ2-7	TRBV4-1	once	.	CASSPRGLLDEQYF	TGCGCCAGCAGCCCCCGAGGCCTTTTGGACGAGCAGTACTTC
14	TRBJ2-4	TRBV6-5	.	TRBD2	CASSFGQGGNIQYF	TGTGCCAGCAGTTTCGGCCAGGGAGGGAACATTCAGTACTTC
12	TRBJ1-2	TRBV30	.	.	CAWRLKAYGYTF	TGTGCCTGGAGGCTCAAGGCTTATGGCTACACCTTC
11	TRBJ2-7	TRBV7-9	.	.	CATDPRGEQYF	TGTGCCACCGACCCGCGGGGCGAGCAGTACTTC
13	TRBJ1-1	TRBV19	.	.	CASSPQGGGEAFF	TGTGCCAGTAGTCCACAAGGCGGGGGAGAAGCTTTCTTT
16	TRBJ2-7	TRBV4-1	.	TRBD2	CASSQVLGGLAGEQYF	TGCGCCAGCAGCCAAGTTTTGGGTGGACTAGCAGGTGAGCAGTACTTC
13	TRBJ2-7	TRBV12-3/TRBV12-4	.	.	CAISRENSYEQYF	TGTGCCATCTCAAGGGAAAACTCCTACGAGCAGTACTTC
15	TRBJ1-2	TRBV7-9	.	.	CASSLPRARNYGYTF	TGTGCCAGCAGCTTGCCGAGGGCGCGTAACTATGGCTACACCTTC
15	TRBJ2-7	TRBV9	.	.	CASSVESAHSYEQYF	TGTGCCAGCAGCGTAGAGTCGGCCCACTCCTACGAGCAGTACTTC
15	TRBJ1-2	TRBV5-1	.	TRBD1	CASSLARTGLYGYTF	TGCGCCAGCAGCTTGGCTAGGACAGGCCTCTATGGCTACACCTTC
13	TRBJ2-2	TRBV7-9	.	.	CASSFRGAGELFF	TGTGCCAGCAGCTTTAGGGGCGCCGGGGAGCTGTTTTTT
13	TRBJ1-2	TRBV9	.	TRBD1	CASSATGEAGYTF	TGTGCCAGCAGCGCGACAGGGGAGGCTGGCTACACCTTC
12	TRBJ2-7	TRBV5-8	.	.	CASSHPNYEQYF	TGTGCCAGCAGCCACCCAAACTACGAGCAGTACTTC
10	TRBJ1-2	TRBV2	once	.	CASTAYGYTF	TGTGCCAGCACCGCCTATGGCTACACCTTC
16	TRBJ2-5	TRBV9	.	TRBD2	CASSPQPGLARETQYF	TGTGCCAGCAGCCCCCAACCGGGACTAGCGCGAGAGACCCAGTACTTC
12	TRBJ2-5	TRBV5-4	.	.	CASSWRGETQYF	TGTGCCAGCAGCTGGCGTGGGGAGACCCAGTACTTC
11	TRBJ1-1	TRBV7-9	.	.	CASSEGGEAFF	TGTGCCAGCAGCGAGGGTGGTGAAGCTTTCTTT
14	TRBJ1-5	TRBV7-2	.	.	CASSSGGGSQPQHF	TGTGCCAGCAGTTCGGGGGGCGGGAGTCAGCCCCAGCATTTT
13	TRBJ1-1	TRBV19	.	.	CASSLLRDTEAFF	TGTGCCAGTAGCCTCCTAAGGGACACTGAAGCTTTCTTT
15	TRBJ1-2	TRBV5-4	once	.	CASSLEYRDGYGYTF	TGTGCCAGCAGCTTGGAGTACAGGGACGGCTATGGCTACACCTTC
13	TRBJ1-4	TRBV13	medium-sized	TRBD1	CASSTQGAPELFF	TGTGCCAGCAGCACACAGGGGGCCCCCGAACTGTTTTTT
12	TRBJ2-7	TRBV29-1	once	TRBD1	CSVVGQAYEQYF	TGCAGCGTTGTTGGACAGGCCTACGAGCAGTACTTC
14	TRBJ2-7	TRBV7-6	.	TRBD1	CASSPRTGGAGQYF	TGTGCCAGCAGCCCGAGGACAGGGGGCGCGGGGCAGTACTTC
15	TRBJ2-2	TRBV4-3	.	.	CASSQDFGGIGELFF	TGCGCCAGCAGCCAAGATTTTGGGGGGATCGGGGAGCTGTTTTTT
14	TRBJ1-5	TRBV18	.	.	CASSPRNSNQPQHF	TGTGCCAGCTCACCAAGGAATAGCAATCAGCCCCAGCATTTT
14	TRBJ2-7	TRBV6-2/TRBV6-3	.	TRBD1	CASSPLQGAYEQYF	TGTGCCAGCAGCCCTCTCCAGGGGGCCTACGAGCAGTACTTC
14	TRBJ1-3	TRBV4-3	.	.	CASSPQGSGNTIYF	TGCGCCAGCAGCCCACAGGGTTCTGGAAACACCATATATTTT
16	TRBJ1-2	TRBV10-3	.	.	CAISESGRHTNYGYTF	TGTGCCATCAGTGAGTCAGGACGGCATACTAACTATGGCTACACCTTC
13	TRBJ1-1	TRBV28	.	.	CASSLSPMAEAFF	TGTGCCAGCAGTTTAAGCCCCATGGCTGAAGCTTTCTTT
13	TRBJ2-1	TRBV12-3/TRBV12-4	once	.	CASSFTNYNEQFF	TGTGCCAGCAGTTTTACAAACTACAATGAGCAGTTCTTC
14	TRBJ2-1	TRBV27	once	.	CASSFGGRINEQFF	TGTGCCAGCAGTTTTGGGGGGCGGATTAATGAGCAGTTCTTC
14	TRBJ2-7	TRBV6-2/TRBV6-3	once	.	CASSYSFWVYEQYF	TGTGCCAGCAGTTACTCGTTTTGGGTCTACGAGCAGTACTTC
14	TRBJ2-3	TRBV15	.	TRBD1	CATSRGQNTDTQYF	TGTGCCACCAGCAGGGGACAGAACACAGATACGCAGTATTTT
15	TRBJ2-1	TRBV28	few	TRBD2	CASSLQAGGYNEQFF	TGTGCCAGCAGTCTTCAAGCGGGGGGGTACAATGAGCAGTTCTTC
12	TRBJ1-4	TRBV30	.	.	CAGSYSGEKLFF	TGTGCCGGGAGTTACAGTGGAGAAAAACTGTTTTTT
14	TRBJ2-7	TRBV4-3	.	.	CASSQGEGRYEQYF	TGCGCCAGCAGCCAAGGAGAGGGGAGGTACGAGCAGTACTTC
14	TRBJ2-5	TRBV2	.	.	CASSTLSGQETQYF	TGTGCCAGCAGTACTCTTAGCGGCCAAGAGACCCAGTACTTC
14	TRBJ2-7	TRBV7-8	.	.	CASSLDRRSYEQYF	TGTGCCAGCAGCTTAGACAGGAGGTCCTACGAGCAGTACTTC
16	TRBJ1-1	TRBV7-8	.	.	CASSFRLIGANTEAFF	TGTGCCAGCAGCTTTAGACTCATAGGGGCGAACACTGAAGCTTTCTTT
13	TRBJ2-7	TRBV27	once	.	CASSPLVPSEQYF	TGTGCCAGCAGTCCCCTTGTACCCTCCGAGCAGTACTTC
15	TRBJ2-1	TRBV7-9	.	.	CASSLTGTTGDEQFF	TGTGCCAGCAGCTTAACCGGGACGACCGGGGATGAGCAGTTCTTC
14	TRBJ1-4	TRBV9	.	.	CASSPHGRGEKLFF	TGTGCCAGCAGCCCTCATGGACGAGGGGAAAAACTGTTTTTT
14	TRBJ1-2	TRBV5-6	.	.	CASSLWPAARGYTF	TGTGCCAGCAGCTTGTGGCCCGCCGCGAGGGGCTACACCTTC
12	TRBJ2-7	TRBV5-1	.	.	CASRGGSYEQYF	TGCGCCAGCAGAGGCGGTTCCTACGAGCAGTACTTC
13	TRBJ2-4	TRBV27	.	.	CASSRGHGNIQYF	TGTGCCAGCAGTCGCGGGCATGGAAACATTCAGTACTTC
12	TRBJ1-3	TRBV9	.	.	CIQWLCGNTIYF	TGTATCCAGTGGCTCTGTGGAAACACCATATATTTT
15	TRBJ2-7	TRBV5-5	.	TRBD1	CASSLYRGRTYEQYF	TGTGCCAGCAGCCTTTACAGGGGGCGGACTTACGAGCAGTACTTC
15	TRBJ1-1	TRBV6-2/TRBV6-3	.	.	CASSYWGGGGTEAFF	TGTGCCAGCAGTTACTGGGGGGGCGGGGGCACTGAAGCTTTCTTT
15	TRBJ2-5	TRBV5-5	.	TRBD1	CASRFGDSDLLTQYF	TGTGCCAGCAGGTTTGGGGACAGCGACCTCTTAACCCAGTACTTC
19	TRBJ1-6	TRBV4-3	.	TRBD1	CASSQEGPDRTNGGSPLHF	TGCGCCAGCAGCCAAGAAGGGCCGGACAGGACAAATGGGGGTTCACCCCTCCACTTT
20	TRBJ2-5	TRBV7-8	once	TRBD1	CASSLVLFSDREDLYETQYF	TGTGCCAGCAGCTTAGTGCTCTTTTCGGACAGGGAGGATTTATATGAGACCCAGTACTTC